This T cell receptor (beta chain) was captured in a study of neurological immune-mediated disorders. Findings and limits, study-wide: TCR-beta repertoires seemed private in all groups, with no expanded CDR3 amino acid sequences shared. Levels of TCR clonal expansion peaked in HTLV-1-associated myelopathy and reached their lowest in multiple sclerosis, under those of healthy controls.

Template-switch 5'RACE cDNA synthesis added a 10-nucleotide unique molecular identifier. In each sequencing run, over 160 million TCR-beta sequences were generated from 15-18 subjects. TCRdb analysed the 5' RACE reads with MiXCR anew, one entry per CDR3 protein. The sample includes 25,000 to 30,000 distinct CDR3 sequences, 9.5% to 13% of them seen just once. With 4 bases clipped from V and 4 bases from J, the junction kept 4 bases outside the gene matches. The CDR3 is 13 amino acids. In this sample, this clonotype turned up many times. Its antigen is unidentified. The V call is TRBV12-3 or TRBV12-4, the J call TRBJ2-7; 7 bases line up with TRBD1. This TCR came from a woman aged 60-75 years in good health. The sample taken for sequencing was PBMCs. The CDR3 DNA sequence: TGTGCCAGCAGTTCCGGGACAGTTTACGAGCAGTACTTC. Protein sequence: CASSSGTVYEQYF.